The 15 T cell receptor beta chains below were found in one sample sequenced in a study of CD8 T cells in ankylosing spondylitis (dated by TCRdb to about 2017). The library was made by 5' RACE. The instrument was an Illumina HiSeq 2500. The public sequencing data were trimmed at Q25 with fastp and processed into clonotypes with MiXCR by TCRdb, which kept only in-frame beta chains. Each CDR3 protein gets just one entry, which takes the most common genes and DNA from the rows behind it. The sample profile shows some 130,000 distinct CDR3 sequences; roughly 13% of them were found once. The top ten constitute almost 3% of the sample. Source material: blood, either unsorted or a sorted T cell fraction (not recorded which). Receptors were obtained from a female donor with ankylosing spondylitis or in good health (not recorded which).

This clonotype has at least ten counts. The V and J genes are TRBV20-1 and TRBJ1-1; D gene ambiguous. Germline CDR1 DFQATT, CDR2 SNEGSKA (reference sequence). Trimming stripped 3 bases from V and 3 bases from J, with 14 bases between. This CDR3 has 14 residues. The CDR3 loop is CSASVPGPDTEAFF. For the CDR3, the DNA is TGCAGTGCTAGCGTCCCGGGTCCGGACACTGAAGCTTTCTTT.

This clonotype was recorded many times. This sequence joins TRBV24-1 and TRBJ1-2; TRBD1 matches 7 bases. The CDR3 length is 15 residues. From germline, CDR1 is KGHDR and CDR2 SFDVKD. Trimming removed 7 bases from V and 2 bases from J; junction bases left unmatched: 9. The CDR3 DNA sequence: TGTGCCACCAGCCCCTCGGACAGGTGGAACTATGGCTACACCTTC. Residues: CATSPSDRWNYGYTF.

As to this clonotype: Given a much more abundant clone one base away, this may be a read error. The rearrangement links TRBV20-1 to TRBJ2-1; D is perhaps TRBD2 (5 bases). The CDR3 extends over 11 amino acids. Per the germline V gene, CDR1 is DFQATT and CDR2 is SNEGSKA (reference sequence). The CDR3 nucleotides read TGCAGTGCCCCTCGGAGGAATGAGCAGCTCTTC. Residues: CSAPRRNEQLF.

In its sample, this clonotype was seen a few times. This chain uses TRBV5-1 with TRBJ2-5; D not certain. The CDR3 length is 14 residues. V lost 4 bases to trimming and J lost 1 base, with 11 bases between them. Germline CDR1 is SGHRS and CDR2 is YFSETQ. The CDR3, as DNA: TGCGCCAGCAGCCCCGTATCGTTCCAAGAGACCCAGTACTTC. Translation gives CASSPVSFQETQYF. Complete variable domain (other parts from reference TRBV5-1 and TRBJ2-5): KAGVTQTPRYLIKTRGQQVTLSCSPISGHRSVSWYQQTPGQGLQFLFEYFSETQRNKGNFPGRFSGRQFSNSRSEMNVSTLELGDSALYLCASSPVSFQETQYFGPGTRLLVL.

This clonotype was counted at least ten times. CDR3 sequence: CASSLEWGLADNEQFF. CDR3 DNA sequence: TGCGCCAGCAGCTTGGAATGGGGACTAGCGGACAATGAGCAGTTCTTC. The rearrangement joins TRBV5-1 to TRBJ2-1; 11 bases fit TRBD2. After removal of 0 bases from V and 5 bases from J, the junction contained 4 bases not matched to a gene. Germline assignment: CDR1 SGHRS and CDR2 YFSETQ. The CDR3 totals 16 residues.

This clonotype was counted many times. The chain carries TRBV5-6 and TRBJ1-5; 10 nucleotides line up with TRBD1. This CDR3 contains 16 residues. V lost 0 bases to trimming and J lost 6 bases; unmatched junction nucleotides: 6. Germline CDR1 reads SGHDT; CDR2 reads YYEEEE. CDR3 residues: CASSLAKGQGFQPQHF. In nucleotides, the CDR3 is TGTGCCAGCAGCTTGGCCAAGGGACAGGGGTTTCAGCCCCAGCATTTT.

This clonotype was seen many times. The chain couples TRBV29-1 to TRBJ2-3; 9 bases align to TRBD2. The germline V gene has CDR1 SQVTM and CDR2 ANQGSEA. The ends lost 7 bases at V and 6 bases at J; junction bases unmatched: 5. The CDR3 loop spans 12 amino acids. Here the CDR3 DNA reads TGCAGCGAGCGGGAGGCAGATGATACGCAGTATTTT. Its protein is CSEREADDTQYF.

This clonotype was found many times. The V gene is TRBV10-3, the J gene TRBJ2-1, with D perhaps TRBD2 (6 bases). V lost 7 bases and J lost 5, with 15 bases in between. The CDR3 consists of 14 residues. The V gene's germline CDR1 is ENHRY and CDR2 SYGVKD. CDR3 region: CAIKGIAVDNEQFF. The CDR3 region has the DNA TGTGCCATCAAAGGAATAGCGGTTGACAATGAGCAGTTCTTC.

This clonotype appeared many times. The chain combines TRBV20-1 with TRBJ2-1; 9 bases match TRBD1. The CDR3 is 11 amino acids. With V trimmed by 6 bases and J by 7 bases, 1 base remained unmatched. Per the germline V gene, CDR1 is DFQATT and CDR2 is SNEGSKA (reference sequence). The CDR3 region has the DNA TGCAGTGCGGACAGGGGAAATGAGCAGTTCTTC. It codes for CSADRGNEQFF.

This clonotype was recorded only once. The chain recombines TRBV3-1 with TRBJ2-5, with D uncertain. V lost 5 bases and J 4 bases, leaving 14 bases between the germline ends. The CDR3 totals 14 residues. Germline CDR1 reads LGHDT; CDR2 reads YNNKEL (reference sequence). The CDR3 DNA sequence: TGTGCCAGCAGCACCCGGACGGCTGCAGAGACCCAGTACTTC. It is translated as CASSTRTAAETQYF.

This clonotype came up a few times. The chain couples TRBV6-5 to TRBJ2-7, with a possible D match to TRBD1 (5 bases). Germline V lookup: CDR1 MNHEY, CDR2 SVGAGI. V gave up 4 bases and J gave up 3 bases, with 13 bases separating them. This CDR3 region has 14 residues. CDR3 DNA: TGTGCCAGCAGTTTGAGGACATCTTACTACGAGCAGTACTTC. Translating gives CASSLRTSYYEQYF.

The chain joins TRBV30 to TRBJ2-2; the D gene could be TRBD1 or TRBD2 (5 bases each). This CDR3 spans 18 amino acids. Germline V gene lookup returns CDR1 GTSNPN and CDR2 SVGIG (reference sequence). V lost 4 bases and J 0 bases, leaving 21 bases between the germline ends. Here the CDR3 reads CAWTKAWGTPSNTGELFF. DNA of the CDR3: TGTGCCTGGACCAAAGCGTGGGGGACCCCATCGAACACCGGGGAGCTGTTTTTT.

In its sample, this clonotype was seen many times. The chain combines TRBV20-1 with TRBJ2-7; D call uncertain. CDR3 size: 12 residues. The V gene's germline CDR1 is DFQATT and CDR2 SNEGSKA (reference sequence). V was pared by 3 bases and J by 3 bases, with 9 bases between. CDR3 loop: CSASQPNYEQYF. CDR3 bases: TGCAGTGCTAGTCAGCCCAACTACGAGCAGTACTTC.

This clonotype was observed at least ten times. This chain links TRBV7-2 with TRBJ2-5, with D possibly called TRBD1 or TRBD2 (6 bases each). The CDR3 contains 14 residues. V was shortened by 2 bases and J by 5 bases, with 12 bases between the two germline ends. Germline CDR1 SGHTA, CDR2 FQGNSA. CDR3 nucleotide sequence: TGTGCCAGCAGCTTAAGTGGGGGGCTGGAGACCCAGTACTTC. As protein: CASSLSGGLETQYF.

By sample share, this clonotype is medium-sized. The J gene is TRBJ2-1, the V gene TRBV11-1, with 8 bases identical to TRBD2. Trimming took 6 bases from V and 5 from J; bases not matched to a gene: 3. Germline assignment: CDR1 SGHAT and CDR2 FQDESV (reference sequence). The CDR3 contains 13 residues. The CDR3 bases are TGTGCCAGCAGTAGCGGGGAGAACAATGAGCAGTTCTTC. As protein: CASSSGENNEQFF.